This TCR beta chain stems from a study of T-cell memory formation after mild COVID-19. Study context: Largely, the TCR clusters proved donor specific. Study results and limitations: The main location of contracting CD4+ clones was CM and EM, and that of contracting CD8+ clones was EMRA.

The CDR3 is 15 residues long. Many counts were recorded for this clonotype. The antigen is undetermined. TCRdb fed the 5' RACE reads into MiXCR, producing one record per CDR3 protein. Of 200,000 to 250,000 distinct CDR3 sequences listed, around 9.5% are singletons. The sequence was obtained from a man between 18 and 35 years old who had mild COVID-19 (a few samples of this study predate the infection). Cell type and time point are not known. Sequencing input: PBMCs or a T cell subset sorted from them (not recorded which). The chain recombines TRBV21-1 with TRBJ1-1; TRBD1 is the table's D call, not checked against the DNA. TRBV21-1 is reported as a pseudogene. The CDR3: CASTRSGWENTEAFF. The CDR3, as DNA: TGTGCCAGCACCCGGTCAGGCTGGGAGAACACTGAAGCTTTCTTT.